These T cell receptor beta chains were read from a single sample in a study of blood T cells in healthy people across ages. TCRdb re-called the 5' RACE reads with MiXCR, one entry per CDR3 protein. This sample carries around 800,000 distinct CDR3 sequences, around 62% of them seen once, and the ten largest clones take 28%. The material sequenced was blood. The receptors were gathered from a man aged 25 to 45 in good health. The CDR3 runs from the conserved cysteine through the conserved F or W. The D gene is left open where the match is weak. Clone size, where shown, is once, few, many, or a class for clones that have expanded.

CDR3aa	CDR3nt	v_gene	d_gene	j_gene	abundance
CASGQGDRGYTF	TGTGCCAGCGGACAGGGGGATAGGGGCTACACCTTC	TRBV6-6	TRBD1	TRBJ1-2	.
CSAFRQGSAYEQYF	TGCAGTGCCTTTAGACAGGGGTCGGCCTACGAGCAGTACTTC	TRBV20-1	TRBD1	TRBJ2-7	.
CASSPRGDNEQFF	TGCGCCAGCAGCCCCCGGGGAGACAATGAGCAGTTCTTC	TRBV7-9	.	TRBJ2-1	.
CAISGDKMETQYF	TGTGCCATCAGTGGGGACAAGATGGAGACCCAGTACTTC	TRBV10-3	.	TRBJ2-5	.
CASSHTTGTGPSGANVLTF	TGTGCCAGCAGCCATACCACCGGGACAGGGCCCTCTGGGGCCAACGTCCTGACTTTC	TRBV13	TRBD1	TRBJ2-6	.
CASSFHIARGGDETQYF	TGTGCCAGCAGCTTCCATATTGCTCGGGGGGGCGATGAGACCCAGTACTTC	TRBV7-2	TRBD2	TRBJ2-5	few
CASSSLAGEYEQYF	TGTGCCAGCAGCTCACTAGCGGGGGAATACGAGCAGTACTTC	TRBV7-2	TRBD2	TRBJ2-7	.
CSAIREGNQPQHF	TGCAGTGCTATACGGGAGGGCAATCAGCCCCAGCATTTT	TRBV20-1	.	TRBJ1-5	.
CASKLEIDTQYF	TGCGCCAGCAAACTAGAGATTGATACGCAGTATTTT	TRBV5-1	.	TRBJ2-3	.
CASILAAGPYEQYF	TGTGCCAGTATACTAGCGGCGGGCCCCTACGAGCAGTACTTC	TRBV7-8	TRBD2	TRBJ2-7	.
CASRINGLNTEAFF	TGCGCCAGCAGGATCAACGGGTTGAACACTGAAGCTTTCTTT	TRBV5-1	.	TRBJ1-1	.
CASSSPGAGNSPLHF	TGTGCCAGCAGTTCCCCAGGGGCAGGTAATTCACCCCTCCACTTT	TRBV6-5	.	TRBJ1-6	.
CASNLGPQQETQYF	TGTGCCAGCAACCTGGGACCACAACAAGAGACCCAGTACTTC	TRBV12-3/TRBV12-4	.	TRBJ2-5	.
CATSRETSGADTQYF	TGTGCCACCAGCAGAGAAACTAGCGGGGCGGATACGCAGTATTTT	TRBV15	TRBD2	TRBJ2-3	.
CASSFSGGSYNEQYF	TGTGCCAGCAGCTTTAGCGGGGGATCCTACAATGAGCAGTACTTC	TRBV7-2	TRBD2	TRBJ2-7	.
CSVEPGDGTTDTQYF	TGCAGCGTTGAGCCGGGGGACGGTACCACAGATACGCAGTATTTT	TRBV29-1	.	TRBJ2-3	few
CASSERQMGETQYF	TGTGCCAGCAGTGAGAGGCAGATGGGAGAGACCCAGTACTTC	TRBV2	.	TRBJ2-5	few
CSVEDRSGASYEQYF	TGCAGCGTTGAAGATCGAAGCGGGGCGTCCTACGAGCAGTACTTC	TRBV29-1	TRBD2	TRBJ2-7	few
CACSATGLAAYNEQFF	TGTGCCTGCAGCGCAACGGGACTAGCGGCCTACAATGAGCAGTTCTTC	TRBV7-9	TRBD2	TRBJ2-1	.
CASSQEGVDYGYTF	TGTGCCAGCAGCCAAGAAGGGGTTGACTATGGCTACACCTTC	TRBV4-2	.	TRBJ1-2	.
CASSLRGATGGYNEQFF	TGTGCCAGCAGTTTAAGGGGAGCCACCGGGGGGTACAATGAGCAGTTCTTC	TRBV28	TRBD2	TRBJ2-1	.
CASSPRTSGGGETQYF	TGTGCCAGCAGCCCGCGGACTAGCGGGGGAGGAGAGACCCAGTACTTC	TRBV11-3	TRBD2	TRBJ2-5	.
CAGSSFLGYPGLASPYEQYF	TGTGCCGGCAGTTCCTTCTTGGGGTATCCGGGACTAGCGTCCCCCTACGAGCAGTACTTC	TRBV28	TRBD2	TRBJ2-7	.
CAISDGEGYRTEAFF	TGTGCCATCAGTGATGGCGAGGGATATCGAACTGAAGCTTTCTTT	TRBV10-3	.	TRBJ1-1	few
CASSPDLDRGDEQFF	TGTGCCAGCAGCCCAGACCTCGACAGGGGGGATGAGCAGTTCTTC	TRBV11-2	TRBD1	TRBJ2-1	.
CASSEGLAGETDTQYF	TGTGCCAGCAGCGAGGGACTAGCGGGGGAAACAGATACGCAGTATTTT	TRBV7-2	TRBD2	TRBJ2-3	.
CASSPTSLWEDTQYF	TGTGCCAGCAGTCCAACTTCCCTTTGGGAAGATACGCAGTATTTT	TRBV6-5	.	TRBJ2-3	.
CASSPDPLPIDNSPLHF	TGCGCCAGCAGCCCTGACCCCCTGCCGATAGATAATTCACCCCTCCACTTT	TRBV4-3	.	TRBJ1-6	.
CASSPRSTFSYEQYF	TGTGCCAGCAGCCCCAGATCTACCTTCTCCTACGAGCAGTACTTC	TRBV4-2	.	TRBJ2-7	.
CASSLGPPGQGAFNEQFF	TGCGCCAGCAGCTTGGGTCCTCCGGGACAGGGGGCATTCAATGAGCAGTTCTTC	TRBV5-1	TRBD1	TRBJ2-1	.
CASSQGLGGFGQYF	TGTGCCAGCAGCCAAGGGTTAGGGGGCTTCGGGCAGTACTTC	TRBV4-2	TRBD1	TRBJ2-7	.
CASSYRSTGDFYEQYF	TGTGCCAGCAGTTATAGGTCGACAGGGGATTTTTACGAGCAGTACTTC	TRBV6-2/TRBV6-3	TRBD1	TRBJ2-7	.
CASSFSSGCNQPQHF	TGTGCCAGCAGCTTTTCTTCGGGCTGCAATCAGCCCCAGCATTTT	TRBV11-2	.	TRBJ1-5	.
CAVRDQETQYF	TGTGCCGTCCGGGACCAAGAGACCCAGTACTTC	TRBV6-5	.	TRBJ2-5	.
CASSTQINLAKNIQYF	TGTGCCAGCAGTACTCAAATTAACTTAGCCAAAAACATTCAGTACTTC	TRBV27	.	TRBJ2-4	.
CASRRALVGEQYF	TGTGCCAGCAGACGGGCCCTGGTGGGCGAGCAGTACTTC	TRBV12-3/TRBV12-4	.	TRBJ2-7	.
CSATGPPINTGELFF	TGCAGTGCCACGGGACCACCTATAAACACCGGGGAGCTGTTTTTT	TRBV20-1	.	TRBJ2-2	.
CSVDGTGGRVTQYF	TGCAGCGTTGATGGGACGGGGGGGCGAGTTACGCAGTATTTT	TRBV29-1	TRBD2	TRBJ2-3	.
CASSYSQGYNEQFF	TGTGCCAGCAGTTACTCCCAGGGATACAATGAGCAGTTCTTC	TRBV6-5	.	TRBJ2-1	.
CAYRLWDPTYNEQFF	TGTGCCTACCGTTTGTGGGATCCCACCTACAATGAGCAGTTCTTC	TRBV2	.	TRBJ2-1	few
CASSFTLGTGTDTF	TGTGCCAGCAGTTTTACCCTCGGGACAGGGACGGACACCTTC	TRBV28	TRBD1	TRBJ1-2	.
CASSFTGTGAYEQYF	TGCGCCAGCAGCTTTACCGGGACAGGGGCCTACGAGCAGTACTTC	TRBV5-1	TRBD1	TRBJ2-7	.
CSVLSGGSGEYEQYF	TGCAGCGTACTTTCCGGGGGTAGTGGAGAGTACGAGCAGTACTTC	TRBV29-1	.	TRBJ2-7	.
CASTGQGSNIQYF	TGTGCCAGCACGGGACAGGGTAGTAACATTCAGTACTTC	TRBV12-3/TRBV12-4	TRBD1	TRBJ2-4	.
CASRLEGMGEQYF	TGTGCCAGCAGGTTGGAGGGTATGGGGGAGCAGTACTTC	TRBV6-2/TRBV6-3	.	TRBJ2-4	.
CSVSRTSGGTDTQYF	TGCAGCGTCTCTCGGACTAGCGGGGGCACAGATACGCAGTATTTT	TRBV29-1	TRBD2	TRBJ2-3	.
CSARDLGGPSSYNEQFF	TGCAGTGCTAGAGATCTAGGGGGGCCGAGCTCCTACAATGAGCAGTTCTTC	TRBV20-1	.	TRBJ2-1	.
CASSESPDGNSPLHF	TGTGCCAGCAGCGAGAGCCCGGACGGTAATTCACCCCTCCACTTT	TRBV9	.	TRBJ1-6	.
CASSPGDRKAFF	TGTGCCAGCAGCCCGGGGGACAGGAAAGCTTTCTTT	TRBV7-3	TRBD1	TRBJ1-1	.
CASSLGHEAFFGQGTNNEQFF	.	TRBV7-2	.	TRBJ2-1	.
CASSPPGLAGDNEQFF	TGTGCCAGCAGCCCCCCGGGACTAGCGGGGGACAATGAGCAGTTCTTC	TRBV3-1	TRBD2	TRBJ2-1	few
CASRQRLRGMWYF	TGTGCCAGCAGGCAGAGATTACGCGGGATGTGGTACTTC	TRBV5-8	.	TRBJ2-4	once
CASSRGLAGVIYNEQFF	TGTGCCAGCAGCAGGGGACTGGCGGGGGTTATCTACAATGAGCAGTTCTTC	TRBV9	TRBD2	TRBJ2-1	.
CASSLSPWYASSYNEQFF	TGTGCCAGCAGCTTAAGCCCTTGGTATGCTAGCTCCTACAATGAGCAGTTCTTC	TRBV7-2	.	TRBJ2-1	few